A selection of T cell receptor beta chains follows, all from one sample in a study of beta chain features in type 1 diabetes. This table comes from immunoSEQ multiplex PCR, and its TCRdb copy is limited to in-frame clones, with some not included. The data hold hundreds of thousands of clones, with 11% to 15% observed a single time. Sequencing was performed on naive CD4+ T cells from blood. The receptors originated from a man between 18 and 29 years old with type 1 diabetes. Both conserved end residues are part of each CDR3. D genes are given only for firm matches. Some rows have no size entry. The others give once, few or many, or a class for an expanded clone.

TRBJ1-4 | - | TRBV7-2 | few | TGTGCCAGCAGCTTACGGACCCCCGGGGAAAAACTGTTTTTT | CASSLRTPGEKLFF
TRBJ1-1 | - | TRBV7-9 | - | TGTGCCAGCAGCCGCGGGGGTGGGGAAGATGAAGCTTTCTTT | CASSRGGGEDEAFF
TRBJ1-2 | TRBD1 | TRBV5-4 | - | TGTGCCAGCAGCTTGCTGGTACGGACAGGTAGCGGTGGCTACACCTTC | CASSLLVRTGSGGYTF
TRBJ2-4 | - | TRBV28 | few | TGTGCCAGCAGTCCGCAGACAGCCTCCAAAAACATTCAGTACTTC | CASSPQTASKNIQYF
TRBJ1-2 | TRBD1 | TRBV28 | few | TGTGCCAGCAGTCCCGGACAGGGGGGTGGCTACACCTTC | CASSPGQGGGYTF
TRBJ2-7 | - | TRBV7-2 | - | TGTGCCAGCAGCATACTCGAAGGGGATTACGAGCAGTACTTC | CASSILEGDYEQYF
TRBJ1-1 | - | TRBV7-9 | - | TGTGCCAGCAGCTTAGTTGGGGTGAACACTGAAGCTTTCTTT | CASSLVGVNTEAFF
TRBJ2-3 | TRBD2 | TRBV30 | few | TGTGCCTGGAGTAAGGGACTAGCGTTGGGCACAGATACGCAGTATTTT | CAWSKGLALGTDTQYF
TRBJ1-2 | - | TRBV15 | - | TGTGCCACCAGCAGAGACAGGACAGGCTACACCTTC | CATSRDRTGYTF
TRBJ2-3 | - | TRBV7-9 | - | TGTGCCAGCAGCCCTGAGGGGCTCCTCACAGATACGCAGTATTTT | CASSPEGLLTDTQYF
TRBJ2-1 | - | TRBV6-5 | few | TGTGCCAGCAGACCCGTGAGCGGTCGTTACAATGAGCAGTTCTTC | CASRPVSGRYNEQFF
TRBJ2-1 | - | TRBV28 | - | TGTGCCAGCAGTTCCCCAGCAGATGTACCCTACAATGAGCAGTTCTTC | CASSSPADVPYNEQFF
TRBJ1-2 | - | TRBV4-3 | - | TGCGCCAGCAGCCAAGAAAGGGCGCCCTATGGCTACACCTTC | CASSQERAPYGYTF
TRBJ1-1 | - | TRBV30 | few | TGTGCCTGGAGTATAACAGGGAACACTGAAGCTTTCTTT | CAWSITGNTEAFF
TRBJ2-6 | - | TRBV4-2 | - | TGTGCCAGCAGCCAAGACTCTCCGGGATCAGGGGCCAACGTCCTGACTTTC | CASSQDSPGSGANVLTF
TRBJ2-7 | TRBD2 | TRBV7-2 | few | TGTGCCAGCAGCTTAGCCCTAGCGGGGGTTCACGAGCAGTACTTC | CASSLALAGVHEQYF
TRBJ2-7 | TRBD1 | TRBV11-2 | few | TGTGCCAGCAGCTTAGGGACAGGGTGGAATGACGAGCAGTACTTC | CASSLGTGWNDEQYF
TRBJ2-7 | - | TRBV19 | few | TGTGCCAGTAGTTCCCGGACGACTAGTCCCTACGAGCAGTACTTC | CASSSRTTSPYEQYF
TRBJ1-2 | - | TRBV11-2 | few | TGTGCCAGCAGCACTGGGACGGCAAGCCCTAACTATGGCTACACCTTC | CASSTGTASPNYGYTF
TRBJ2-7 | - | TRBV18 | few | TGTGCCAGCTCTGGGACTTGGGGCTACGAGCAGTACTTC | CASSGTWGYEQYF
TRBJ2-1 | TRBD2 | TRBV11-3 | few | TGTGCCTGCTCAAGGGGCGGGAGTGTCTACAATGAGCAGTTCTTC | CACSRGGSVYNEQFF
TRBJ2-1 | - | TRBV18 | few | TGTGCCAGCTCACCGCCAAGGGTCAATGAGCAGTTCTTC | CASSPPRVNEQFF
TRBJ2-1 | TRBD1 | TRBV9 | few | TGTGCCAGCAGCGCGACAGGGAGCTCCTACAATGAGCAGTTCTTC | CASSATGSSYNEQFF
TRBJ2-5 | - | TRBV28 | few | TGTGCCAGCACTCCCGGAGGGGGACTACAAGAGACCCAGTACTTC | CASTPGGGLQETQYF
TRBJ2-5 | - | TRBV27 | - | TGTGCCAGCAGCAGACACGGAGAAGAGACCCAGTACTTC | CASSRHGEETQYF
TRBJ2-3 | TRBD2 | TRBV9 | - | TGTGCCAGCAGCGTAGCTTACAGGGCCCAACTAGCGGGAGGCTCCACAGATACGCAGTATTTT | CASSVAYRAQLAGGSTDTQYF
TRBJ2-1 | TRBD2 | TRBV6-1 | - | TGTGCCAGCAGTGAAGCCTTGAGAACTAGCGGTACATCGAGCGAGCAGTTCTTC | CASSEALRTSGTSSEQFF
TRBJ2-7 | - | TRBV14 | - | TGTGCCAGCAGCCGTGCCCCCTACGAGCAGTACTTC | CASSRAPYEQYF
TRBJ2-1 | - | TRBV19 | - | TGTGCCAGTAGTCCCTCGGACGAATCTGGTGAGCAGTTCTTC | CASSPSDESGEQFF
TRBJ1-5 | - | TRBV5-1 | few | TGCGCCAGCAGCTTACAGGGAACTAGCAATCAGCCCCAGCATTTT | CASSLQGTSNQPQHF
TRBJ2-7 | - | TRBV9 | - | TGTGCCAGCAGCGTAGAGTGGGGCCTCTCCTACGGGCAGTACTTC | CASSVEWGLSYGQYF
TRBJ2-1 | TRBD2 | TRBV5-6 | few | TGTGCCAGCACCCAGCGGGAGGGCCAACCCAATGAGCAGTTCTTC | CASTQREGQPNEQFF
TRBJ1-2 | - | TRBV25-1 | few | TGTGCCAGCGAACCGACGGGGGTAGGGTATGGCTACACCTTC | CASEPTGVGYGYTF
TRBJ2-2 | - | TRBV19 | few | TGTGCCAGTAGGGTGGAGGGGTTAACCGGGGAGCTGTTTTTT | CASRVEGLTGELFF
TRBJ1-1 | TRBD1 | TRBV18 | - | TGTGCCAGCACACAGGGGGAGAACACTGAAGCTTTCTTT | CASTQGENTEAFF
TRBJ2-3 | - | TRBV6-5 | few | TGTGCCAGCAGTTCTCCAGATACGCAGTATTTT | CASSSPDTQYF
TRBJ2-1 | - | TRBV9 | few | TGTGCCAGCAGCGTCAGCCCCCCCGGCCCCCAGTTCTTC | CASSVSPPGPQFF
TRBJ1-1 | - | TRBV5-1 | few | TGCGCCAGCAGCACCGGGAGCGTGCGGACTGAAGCTTTCTTT | CASSTGSVRTEAFF
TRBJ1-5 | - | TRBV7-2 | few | TGTGCCAGCAGCCCTAACCGATTAAAGGTATTCAATCAGCCCCAGCATTTT | CASSPNRLKVFNQPQHF
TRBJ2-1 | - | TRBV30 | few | TGTGCCTGGAGTGGGTCGACCAATGAGCAGTTCTTC | CAWSGSTNEQFF
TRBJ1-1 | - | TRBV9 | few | TGTGCCAGCAGCATAAGTACCGGGACGGGGAACACTGAAGCTTTCTTT | CASSISTGTGNTEAFF
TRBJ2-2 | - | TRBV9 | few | TGTGCCAGCAGCGTAGAGGGCAGAAACACCGGGGAGCTGTTTTTT | CASSVEGRNTGELFF